This T cell receptor (beta chain) derives from a study of blood T cell repertoires in COVID-19. At the level of the study: Some COVID-19 samples were acute and others convalescent; all came from the United States, Italy and Spain. From T cells, B-cell-depleted T cells, or PBMCs came the material, which was cDNA or gDNA.

Trimming pared 3 bases from V and 1 base from J, leaving 7 bases between. This CDR3 spans 13 amino acids. CDR1 is GTSNPN and CDR2 is SVGIG in the germline V gene (reference sequence). Per the original data handling: Amplification with reference gene primers provided the estimates of nucleated cell counts. The table came from immunoSEQ multiplex PCR; TCRdb's copy has only in-frame clones and leaves some out. Clone size and the V and J calls come from that table; the DNA yielded D and trimming. The table records about 20,000 clones, around 87% of them present only once. The TCR was taken from a human donor in a cohort sampled during active COVID-19. What was sequenced was peripheral blood. This sequence joins TRBV30 and TRBJ1-5, with D unclear. The CDR3 here is CAWSSRSNQPQHF. The CDR3 DNA reads TGTGCCTGGAGCTCGAGGAGCAATCAGCCCCAGCATTTT.